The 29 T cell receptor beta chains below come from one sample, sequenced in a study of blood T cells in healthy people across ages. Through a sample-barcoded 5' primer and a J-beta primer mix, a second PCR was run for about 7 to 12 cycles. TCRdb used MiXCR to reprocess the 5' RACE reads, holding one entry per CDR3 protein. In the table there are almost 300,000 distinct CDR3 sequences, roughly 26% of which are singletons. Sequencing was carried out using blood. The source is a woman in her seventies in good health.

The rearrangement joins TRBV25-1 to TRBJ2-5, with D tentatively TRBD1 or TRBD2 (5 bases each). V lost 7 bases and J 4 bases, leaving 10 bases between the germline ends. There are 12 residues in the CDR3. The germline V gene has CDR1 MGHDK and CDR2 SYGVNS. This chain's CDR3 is CASNGGIETQYF. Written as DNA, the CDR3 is TGTGCCAGCAATGGGGGAATAGAGACCCAGTACTTC.

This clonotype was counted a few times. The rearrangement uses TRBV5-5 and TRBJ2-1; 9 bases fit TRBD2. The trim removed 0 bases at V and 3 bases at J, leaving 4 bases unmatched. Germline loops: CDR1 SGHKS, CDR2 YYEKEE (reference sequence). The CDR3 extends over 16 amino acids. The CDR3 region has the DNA TGTGCCAGCAGCTTGGTAGCGGGGGCCAACTACAATGAGCAGTTCTTC. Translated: CASSLVAGANYNEQFF.

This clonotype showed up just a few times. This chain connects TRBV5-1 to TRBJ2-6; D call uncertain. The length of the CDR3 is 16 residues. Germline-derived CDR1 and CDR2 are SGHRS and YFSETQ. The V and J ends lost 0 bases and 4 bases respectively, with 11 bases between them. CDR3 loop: CASSLEGTTGANVLTF. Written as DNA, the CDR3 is TGCGCCAGCAGCTTGGAGGGTACCACCGGGGCCAACGTCCTGACTTTC.

The CDR3 loop is CASSENRGRTGELFF. CDR3 DNA sequence: TGTGCCAGCAGCGAAAACAGGGGTCGTACCGGGGAGCTGTTTTTT. This rearrangement joins TRBV7-2 to TRBJ2-2; 7 bases line up with TRBD1. The CDR3 covers 15 residues. CDR1 is SGHTA, CDR2 FQGNSA, per germline. V trimming: 5 bases; J trimming: 5 bases; junction bases outside the gene matches: 8.

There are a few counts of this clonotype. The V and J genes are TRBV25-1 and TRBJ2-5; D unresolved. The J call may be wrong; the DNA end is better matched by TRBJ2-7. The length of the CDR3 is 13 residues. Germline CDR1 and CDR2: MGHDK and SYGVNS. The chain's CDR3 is CASREWSSYEQYF. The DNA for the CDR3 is TGTGCCAGCAGGGAGTGGAGCTCCTACGAGCAGTACTTC.

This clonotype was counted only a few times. Here the CDR3 reads CASSRLTASNEKLFF. The CDR3 bases are TGTGCCAGCAGCCGCCTGACAGCTTCTAATGAAAAACTGTTTTTT. The gene calls are TRBV4-2 and TRBJ1-4; D might be TRBD1 (5 bases). V was trimmed by 4 bases and J by 3 bases, leaving 12 bases between them. Per the germline V gene, CDR1 is LGHNA and CDR2 is YNFKEQ. The CDR3 has 15 residues.

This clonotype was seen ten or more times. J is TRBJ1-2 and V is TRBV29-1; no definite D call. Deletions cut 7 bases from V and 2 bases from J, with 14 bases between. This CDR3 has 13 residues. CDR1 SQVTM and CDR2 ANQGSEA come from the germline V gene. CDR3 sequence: CSAERTANYGYTF. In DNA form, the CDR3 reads TGCAGCGCAGAGCGTACAGCCAACTATGGCTACACCTTC.

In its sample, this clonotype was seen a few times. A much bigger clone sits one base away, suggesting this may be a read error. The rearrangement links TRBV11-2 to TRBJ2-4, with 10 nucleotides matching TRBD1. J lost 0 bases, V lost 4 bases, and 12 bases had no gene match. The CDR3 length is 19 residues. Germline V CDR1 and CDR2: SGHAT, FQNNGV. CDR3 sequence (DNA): TGTGCCAGCAGCTCAGTCTCCGGGACAGGGGACCTAGCCAAAAACATTCAGTACTTC. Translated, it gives CASSSVSGTGDLAKNIQYF. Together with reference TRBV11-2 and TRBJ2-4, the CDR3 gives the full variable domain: EAGVAQSPRYKIIEKRQSVAFWCNPISGHATLYWYQQILGQGPKLLIQFQNNGVVDDSQLPKDRFSAERLKGVDSTLKIQPAKLEDSAVYLCASSSVSGTGDLAKNIQYFGAGTRLSVL.

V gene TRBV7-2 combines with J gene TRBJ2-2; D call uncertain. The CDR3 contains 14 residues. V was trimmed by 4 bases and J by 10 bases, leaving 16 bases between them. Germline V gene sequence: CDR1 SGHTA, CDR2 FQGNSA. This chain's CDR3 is CASSSTTAPVELFF. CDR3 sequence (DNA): TGTGCCAGCAGCTCCACCACGGCACCTGTGGAGCTGTTTTTT. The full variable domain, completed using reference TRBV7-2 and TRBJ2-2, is GAGVSQSPSNKVTEKGKDVELRCDPISGHTALYWYRQSLGQGLEFLIYFQGNSAPDKSGLPSDRFSAERTGGSVSTLTIQRTQQEDSAVYLCASSSTTAPVELFFGEGSRLTVL.

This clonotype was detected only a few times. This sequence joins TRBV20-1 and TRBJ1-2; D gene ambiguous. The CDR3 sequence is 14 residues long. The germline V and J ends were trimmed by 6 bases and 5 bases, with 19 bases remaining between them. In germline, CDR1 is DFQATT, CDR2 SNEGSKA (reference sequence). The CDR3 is CSARPGGSLYGYTF. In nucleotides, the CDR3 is TGCAGTGCCCGTCCCGGTGGTTCCCTTTATGGCTACACCTTC.

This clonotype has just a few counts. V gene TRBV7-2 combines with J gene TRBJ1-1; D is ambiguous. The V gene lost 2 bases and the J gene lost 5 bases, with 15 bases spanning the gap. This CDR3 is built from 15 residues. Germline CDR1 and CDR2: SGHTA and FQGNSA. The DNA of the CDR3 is TGTGCCAGCAGCTTAAGCCAGGCCCGAGGGACTGAAGCTTTCTTT. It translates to CASSLSQARGTEAFF.

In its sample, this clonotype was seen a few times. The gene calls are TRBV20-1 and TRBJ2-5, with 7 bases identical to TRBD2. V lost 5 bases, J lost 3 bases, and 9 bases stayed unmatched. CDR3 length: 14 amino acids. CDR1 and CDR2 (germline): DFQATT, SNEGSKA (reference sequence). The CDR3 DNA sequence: TGCAGTGCTTTGGCGGGAGCTAGTAAAGAGACCCAGTACTTC. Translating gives CSALAGASKETQYF.

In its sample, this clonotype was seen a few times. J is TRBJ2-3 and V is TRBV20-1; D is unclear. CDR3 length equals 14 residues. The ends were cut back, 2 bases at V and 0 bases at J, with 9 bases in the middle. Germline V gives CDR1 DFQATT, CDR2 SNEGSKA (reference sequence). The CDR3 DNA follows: TGCAGTGCTAGAATAGCAACTAGCACAGATACGCAGTATTTT. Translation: CSARIATSTDTQYF.

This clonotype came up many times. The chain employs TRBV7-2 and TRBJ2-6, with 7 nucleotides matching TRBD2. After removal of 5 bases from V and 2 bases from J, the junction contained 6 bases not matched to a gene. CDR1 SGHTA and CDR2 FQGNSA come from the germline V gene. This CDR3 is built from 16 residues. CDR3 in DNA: TGTGCCAGCAGCCCGATCGGGGGGACTGGGGCCAACGTCCTGACTTTC. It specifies CASSPIGGTGANVLTF.

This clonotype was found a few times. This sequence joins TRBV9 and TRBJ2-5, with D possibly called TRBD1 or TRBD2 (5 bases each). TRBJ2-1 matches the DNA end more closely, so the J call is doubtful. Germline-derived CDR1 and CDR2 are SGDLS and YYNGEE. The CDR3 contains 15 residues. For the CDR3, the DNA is TGTGCCAGCAGCGTAGCTAGCCAGGGCAGCAATGAGCAGTTCTTC. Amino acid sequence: CASSVASQGSNEQFF.

The CDR3: CASSLGDTGTPGETQYF. The CDR3 nucleotides read TGTGCCAGCAGCTTAGGCGATACAGGGACTCCTGGGGAGACCCAGTACTTC. V is TRBV7-9 and J is TRBJ2-5; tentatively, D is TRBD1 or TRBD2 (6 bases each). The CDR3 extends over 17 amino acids. Germline assignment: CDR1 SEHNR and CDR2 FQNEAQ (reference sequence). V was pared by 1 base and J by 5 bases, with 20 bases between.

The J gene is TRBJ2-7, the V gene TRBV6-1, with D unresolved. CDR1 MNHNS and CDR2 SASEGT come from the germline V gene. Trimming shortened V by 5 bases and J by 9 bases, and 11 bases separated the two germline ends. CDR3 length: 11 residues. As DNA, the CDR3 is TGTGCCAGCAGTATCCCCCAAGCGCAGTACTTC. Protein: CASSIPQAQYF.

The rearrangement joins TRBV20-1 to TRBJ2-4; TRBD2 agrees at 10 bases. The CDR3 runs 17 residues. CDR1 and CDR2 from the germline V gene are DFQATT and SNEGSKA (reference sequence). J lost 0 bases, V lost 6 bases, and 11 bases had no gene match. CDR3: CSAGPSGSGVAKNIQYF. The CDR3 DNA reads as TGCAGTGCAGGTCCTAGCGGGAGTGGCGTAGCCAAAAACATTCAGTACTTC.

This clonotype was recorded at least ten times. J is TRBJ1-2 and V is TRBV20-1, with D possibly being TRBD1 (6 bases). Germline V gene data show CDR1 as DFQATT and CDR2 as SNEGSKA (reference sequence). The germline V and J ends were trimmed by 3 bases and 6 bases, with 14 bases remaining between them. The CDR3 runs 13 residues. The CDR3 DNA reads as TGCAGTGCTAGCAGGGGAGGATCTGATGGCTACACCTTC. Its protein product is CSASRGGSDGYTF.

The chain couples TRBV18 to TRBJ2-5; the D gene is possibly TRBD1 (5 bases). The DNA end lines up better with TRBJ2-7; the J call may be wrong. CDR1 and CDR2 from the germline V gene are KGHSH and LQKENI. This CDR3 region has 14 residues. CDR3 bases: TGTGCCAGCTCACTGGGTAGGGGTCACTACGAGCAGTACTTC. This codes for CASSLGRGHYEQYF.

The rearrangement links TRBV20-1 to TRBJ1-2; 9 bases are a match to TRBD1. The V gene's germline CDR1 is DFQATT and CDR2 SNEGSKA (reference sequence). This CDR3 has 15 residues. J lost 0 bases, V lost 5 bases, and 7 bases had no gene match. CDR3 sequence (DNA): TGCAGTGCTGGACCCACAGGGGGCACTAACTATGGCTACACCTTC. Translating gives CSAGPTGGTNYGYTF.

The CDR3 sequence is CASSHDRGPYNEQFF. The DNA of the CDR3 is TGCGCCAGCAGCCACGACAGGGGGCCCTACAATGAGCAGTTCTTC. The chain has TRBV4-3 and TRBJ2-1, with 10 bases fitting TRBD1. Unmatched junction bases numbered 1, after V lost 3 bases and J lost 2 bases. The length of the CDR3 is 15 residues. Germline CDR1 LGHNA, CDR2 YSLEER.

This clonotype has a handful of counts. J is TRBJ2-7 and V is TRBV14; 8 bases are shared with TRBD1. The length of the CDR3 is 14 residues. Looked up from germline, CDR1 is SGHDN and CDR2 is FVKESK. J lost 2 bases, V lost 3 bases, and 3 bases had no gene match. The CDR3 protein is CASSHRGLTYEQYF. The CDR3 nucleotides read TGTGCCAGCAGCCACAGGGGGCTGACCTACGAGCAGTACTTC.

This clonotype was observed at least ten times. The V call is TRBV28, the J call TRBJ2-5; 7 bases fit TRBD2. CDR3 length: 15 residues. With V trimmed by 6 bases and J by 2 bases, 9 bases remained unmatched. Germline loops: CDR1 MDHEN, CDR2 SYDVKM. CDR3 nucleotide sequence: TGTGCCAGCAGGCCCCGGGGGGTCGAGCAAGAGACCCAGTACTTC. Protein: CASRPRGVEQETQYF.

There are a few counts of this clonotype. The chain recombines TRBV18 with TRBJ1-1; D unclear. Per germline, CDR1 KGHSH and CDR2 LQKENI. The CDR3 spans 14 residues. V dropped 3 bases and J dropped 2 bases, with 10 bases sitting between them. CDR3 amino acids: CASSPLGTNTEAFF. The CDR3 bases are TGTGCCAGCTCACCGTTGGGTACAAACACTGAAGCTTTCTTT.

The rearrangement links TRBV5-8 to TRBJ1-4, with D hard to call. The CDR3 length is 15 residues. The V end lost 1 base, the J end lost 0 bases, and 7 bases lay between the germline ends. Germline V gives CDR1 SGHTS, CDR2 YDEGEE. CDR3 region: CASSLLIATNEKLFF. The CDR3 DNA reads TGTGCCAGCAGCTTGCTAATTGCAACTAATGAAAAACTGTTTTTT.

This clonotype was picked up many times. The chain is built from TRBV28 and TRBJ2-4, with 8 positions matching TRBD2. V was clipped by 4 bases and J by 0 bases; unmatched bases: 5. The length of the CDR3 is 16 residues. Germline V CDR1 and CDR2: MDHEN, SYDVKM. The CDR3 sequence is CASSSRGGLAKNIQYF. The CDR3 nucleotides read TGTGCCAGCAGTTCCCGGGGGGGACTAGCCAAAAACATTCAGTACTTC.

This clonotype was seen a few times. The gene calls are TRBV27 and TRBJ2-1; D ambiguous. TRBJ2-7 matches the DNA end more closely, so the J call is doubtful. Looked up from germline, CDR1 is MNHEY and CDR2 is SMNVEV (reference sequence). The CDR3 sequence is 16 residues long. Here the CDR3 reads CASGSKRVPSPYEQYF. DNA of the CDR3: TGTGCCAGCGGGTCGAAGAGAGTCCCCTCCCCCTACGAGCAGTACTTC.

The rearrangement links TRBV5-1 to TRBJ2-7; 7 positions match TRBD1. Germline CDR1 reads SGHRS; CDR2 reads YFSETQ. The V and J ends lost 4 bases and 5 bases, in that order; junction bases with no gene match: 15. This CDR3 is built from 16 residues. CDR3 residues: CASSPRGRGRSNEQYF. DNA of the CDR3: TGCGCCAGCAGCCCTAGGGGCAGGGGGAGAAGCAACGAGCAGTACTTC.